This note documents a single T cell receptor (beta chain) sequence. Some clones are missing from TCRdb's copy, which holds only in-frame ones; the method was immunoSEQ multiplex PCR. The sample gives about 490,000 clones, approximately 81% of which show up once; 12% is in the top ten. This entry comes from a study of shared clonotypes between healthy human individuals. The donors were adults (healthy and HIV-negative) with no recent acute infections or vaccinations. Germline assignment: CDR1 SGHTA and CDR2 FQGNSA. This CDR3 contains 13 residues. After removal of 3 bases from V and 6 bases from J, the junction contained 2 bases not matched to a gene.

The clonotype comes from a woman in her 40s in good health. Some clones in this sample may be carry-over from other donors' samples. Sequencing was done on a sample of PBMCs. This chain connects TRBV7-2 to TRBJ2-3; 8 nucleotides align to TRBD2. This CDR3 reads CASSFQREDTQYF. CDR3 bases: TGTGCCAGCAGCTTCCAGCGGGAGGATACGCAGTATTTT.